This section outlines one T cell receptor (beta chain) sequence together with its context. This clonotype turned up a few times. Its antigen is currently not known. Base qualities are missing; no much larger clone stands one base away. The data stem from a study of T-cell memory formation after mild COVID-19 (dated by TCRdb to the early 2020s). Notes on the research overall: TCR sequence clusters from the two donors were largely donor specific. In a couple of donors, T-cell clones that expanded and contracted after mild COVID-19 were followed by sequencing TCRalpha and TCRbeta repertoires longitudinally. The cohort comprised two young, previously healthy adult volunteers, one female and one male.

Ficoll-Paque density gradient centrifugation was used to isolate PBMCs. These reads were obtained on an Illumina NovaSeq 6000. TCRalpha and TCRbeta cDNA libraries were built by 5'RACE with constant-segment primers, adding sample barcodes and unique molecular identifiers. RNA was extracted from every sample with Trizol reagent. Libraries were amplified in two PCR steps, with a second sample barcode and Illumina TruSeq adapters added in the second step. The libraries were sequenced on an Illumina NovaSeq using 2 x 150 bp paired-end reads. The original methods were these. With migec v1.2.7, reads were demultiplexed and then collapsed into UMI-guided consensus sequences. Using mixcr v2.1.11, UMI consensuses were aligned to TRA and TRB V and J templates and then assembled into clonotypes. Expanded or contracted clonotypes were those called significant by both edgeR and NoisET, with noise models trained on biological replicates. edgeR calls used a false discovery rate-adjusted p below 0.01 and a log2 fold-change threshold of 1. PCA with hierarchical clustering of max-normalized trajectories of the 1000 most abundant clonotypes was used as exploratory dynamics analysis. Separately sequenced CD4+ and CD8+ repertoires were used to assign a CD4 or CD8 phenotype to each responding clone. TCRdb cleaned the public reads at Q25 with fastp, built clones with MiXCR and kept in-frame beta chains. Rows merge per CDR3 protein into single entries with the most common DNA and genes. TCRdb, rather than the study authors, made the V and J calls. The sample data list around 320,000 distinct CDR3 sequences, and around 15% of these were observed just once. The ten largest clones represent approximately 22% of the sample.

The CDR3 sequence holds 13 residues, the cysteine and phenylalanine included. Only the CDR3 region is kept as DNA, spanning 39 bases read in frame from base 1. CDR1 and CDR2 are drawn from the germline V gene: SGDLS, YYNGEE. The V and J ends are trimmed by 3 bases and 5 bases, leaving 11 bases between them. The investigation overall reported the following: Clones contracting from day 15 to 85 had balanced CD4/CD8 phenotypes, while a second wave expanding from day 15 to 37 was biased towards CD4+. Whether the second-wave clones peaking on day 37 were SARS-CoV-2 specific was not confirmed. Contracting CD4+ clones were found mainly in CM and EM memory subsets, while CD8+ clones were enriched in EMRA. Only a couple of mild cases were covered by the study, and larger cohorts that include severe cases with pre-infection samples were considered necessary. Some responding clones were detected in pre-infection memory, which suggested that pre-existing cross-reactive memory T cells had joined the SARS-CoV-2 response.

The chain is encoded by TRBV9 joined to TRBJ2-5, with no confident D gene call. The material sequenced was PBMCs or a T cell subset sorted from them (not recorded which). The TCR comes from a man younger than 35 who had mild COVID-19 (a few samples of this study predate the infection). The sample titles of this study are shuffled in the database, so cell type and time point are left out; the donor was told from shared clones. The nucleotide sequence reads as follows: TGTGCCAGCAGCGACGACGGTCACGAGACCCAGTACTTC. Its translation reads: CASSDDGHETQYF.